A selection of T cell receptor beta chains follows, all from one sample in a study of cytomegalovirus exposure and HLA in healthy donors. TCRdb's table, derived via immunoSEQ multiplex PCR, lists solely in-frame clones and lacks some. The profile covers about 130,000 clones, with around four fifths appearing a single time and 2.5% to 3.5% taken by the ten largest. The sequenced sample consisted of PBMCs. All receptors derive from a boy aged 2-9 years in good health and CMV-seronegative. Both conserved end residues are part of each CDR3. The order of the fields is CDR3 length, J gene, clone size, D gene, V gene, CDR3 DNA, CDR3 protein. A D gene is named only where the DNA matches it firmly. Clone size is shown for a subset of rows, as once, few, many or a class of expanded clone.

len: 18
j_gene: TRBJ1-3
abundance: once
d_gene: TRBD1
v_gene: TRBV10-3
CDR3nt: TGTGCCATCAGTGAGCCCGGACAGGGGGGACCCTCTGGAAACACCATATATTTT
CDR3aa: CAISEPGQGGPSGNTIYF

len: 18
j_gene: TRBJ2-3
abundance: few
d_gene: TRBD2
v_gene: TRBV7-8
CDR3nt: TGTGCCAGCAGCCGGAGGCGGGGGGGCAGGAAAAGCACAGATACGCAGTATTTT
CDR3aa: CASSRRRGGRKSTDTQYF

len: 15
j_gene: TRBJ2-5
abundance: few
d_gene: NA
v_gene: TRBV5-1
CDR3nt: TGCGCCAGCAGCTTCCCAAACGGCGGGCAAGAGACCCAGTACTTC
CDR3aa: CASSFPNGGQETQYF

len: 11
j_gene: TRBJ1-1
abundance: once
d_gene: NA
v_gene: TRBV30
CDR3nt: TGTGCCACGAACGGGGGAACTGAAGCTTTCTTT
CDR3aa: CATNGGTEAFF

len: 14
j_gene: TRBJ2-5
abundance: NA
d_gene: NA
v_gene: TRBV5-4
CDR3nt: TGTGCCAGCAGCTTGTCGGTAGCCGTTGAGACCCAGTACTTC
CDR3aa: CASSLSVAVETQYF

len: 12
j_gene: TRBJ2-5
abundance: NA
d_gene: NA
v_gene: TRBV9
CDR3nt: TGTGCCAGCAGCTCCGGGGGAGAGACCCAGTACTTC
CDR3aa: CASSSGGETQYF

len: 15
j_gene: TRBJ2-1
abundance: NA
d_gene: TRBD2
v_gene: TRBV6-4
CDR3nt: TGTGCCAGCTCCCGGACTAGCGGGGGCCACAATGAGCAGTTCTTC
CDR3aa: CASSRTSGGHNEQFF

len: 17
j_gene: TRBJ1-6
abundance: NA
d_gene: NA
v_gene: TRBV5-4
CDR3nt: TGTGCCAGCCGACAACTGGGTAGGGGGAAAGAGAATTCACCCCTCCACTTT
CDR3aa: CASRQLGRGKENSPLHF

len: 14
j_gene: TRBJ2-2
abundance: NA
d_gene: NA
v_gene: TRBV9
CDR3nt: TGTGCCAGCAGCGTGGGGAGGAACACCGGGGAGCTGTTTTTT
CDR3aa: CASSVGRNTGELFF

len: 16
j_gene: TRBJ1-5
abundance: NA
d_gene: NA
v_gene: TRBV2
CDR3nt: TGTGCCAGTCGCCGGGACAAAGATAGATACAATCAGCCCCAGCATTTT
CDR3aa: CASRRDKDRYNQPQHF

len: 17
j_gene: TRBJ2-7
abundance: once
d_gene: TRBD2
v_gene: TRBV4-2
CDR3nt: TGTGCCAGCAGCCCTACCCCGAGCGGGGGTAAGACGTACGAGCAGTACTTC
CDR3aa: CASSPTPSGGKTYEQYF

len: 15
j_gene: TRBJ2-2
abundance: NA
d_gene: NA
v_gene: TRBV6-1
CDR3nt: TGTGCCAGCAGTGAGGTTCTCGCGAGCACCGGGGAGCTGTTTTTT
CDR3aa: CASSEVLASTGELFF

len: 16
j_gene: TRBJ1-5
abundance: NA
d_gene: TRBD1
v_gene: TRBV6-6
CDR3nt: TGTGCCAGCAGTCAGGAGACAGGGGATAGCAATCAGCCCCAGCATTTT
CDR3aa: CASSQETGDSNQPQHF

len: 16
j_gene: TRBJ1-1
abundance: NA
d_gene: NA
v_gene: TRBV30
CDR3nt: TGTGCCTGGAAACCTCCTCCGGGACTACCGAACACTGAAGCTTTCTTT
CDR3aa: CAWKPPPGLPNTEAFF

len: 14
j_gene: TRBJ1-2
abundance: few
d_gene: TRBD1
v_gene: TRBV6-1
CDR3nt: TGTGCCAGCATTCGGACAGGGGGCTTCTATGGCTACACCTTC
CDR3aa: CASIRTGGFYGYTF

len: 13
j_gene: TRBJ2-3
abundance: NA
d_gene: TRBD2
v_gene: TRBV4-2
CDR3nt: TGTGCCAGCAGCCCTTCTAGCGGGGAGACGCAGTATTTT
CDR3aa: CASSPSSGETQYF

len: 17
j_gene: TRBJ2-1
abundance: NA
d_gene: NA
v_gene: TRBV5-4
CDR3nt: TGTGCCAGCAGCCCTACAGGTCCAGGTCCCGACTACAATGAGCAGTTCTTC
CDR3aa: CASSPTGPGPDYNEQFF

len: 15
j_gene: TRBJ2-3
abundance: few
d_gene: TRBD2
v_gene: TRBV7-3
CDR3nt: TGTGCCAGCAGCTTTAGCGGGGGGGCCACAGATACGCAGTATTTT
CDR3aa: CASSFSGGATDTQYF

len: 16
j_gene: TRBJ1-3
abundance: NA
d_gene: TRBD1
v_gene: TRBV2
CDR3nt: TGTGCCAGCAGTGCCCGACAGGGCTACTCTGGAAACACCATATATTTT
CDR3aa: CASSARQGYSGNTIYF

len: 17
j_gene: TRBJ2-7
abundance: NA
d_gene: NA
v_gene: TRBV4-1
CDR3nt: TGCGCCAGCAGCCAAGCTACGGGAGCAGGGGGTGACGACGAGCAGTACTTC
CDR3aa: CASSQATGAGGDDEQYF

len: 13
j_gene: TRBJ1-1
abundance: few
d_gene: NA
v_gene: TRBV7-8
CDR3nt: TGTGCCAGCAGCGACAGACTGAACACTGAAGCTTTCTTT
CDR3aa: CASSDRLNTEAFF

len: 13
j_gene: TRBJ1-1
abundance: NA
d_gene: NA
v_gene: TRBV6-5
CDR3nt: TGTGCCATCACTCCAGTTGGAGGTACTGAAGCTTTCTTT
CDR3aa: CAITPVGGTEAFF

len: 14
j_gene: TRBJ1-1
abundance: NA
d_gene: NA
v_gene: TRBV18
CDR3nt: TGTGCCAGCTCAACGATAACAGAGAACACTGAAGCTTTCTTT
CDR3aa: CASSTITENTEAFF

len: 14
j_gene: TRBJ2-1
abundance: NA
d_gene: TRBD2
v_gene: TRBV30
CDR3nt: TGTGCCTGGAAACTAGCGGGAGGCGTCGATGAGCAGTTCTTC
CDR3aa: CAWKLAGGVDEQFF

len: 13
j_gene: TRBJ2-5
abundance: NA
d_gene: NA
v_gene: TRBV9
CDR3nt: TGTGCCAGCAGCCCTCGGCCCGGGGAGACCCAGTACTTC
CDR3aa: CASSPRPGETQYF

len: 17
j_gene: TRBJ1-2
abundance: once
d_gene: TRBD1
v_gene: TRBV13
CDR3nt: TGTGCCAGCAACCAGGGGGGCGCCGGGGCCATGGGCTATGGCTACACCTTC
CDR3aa: CASNQGGAGAMGYGYTF

len: 15
j_gene: TRBJ1-3
abundance: NA
d_gene: TRBD1
v_gene: TRBV27
CDR3nt: TGTGCCAGCAGTCCCCAGACAGGGCTGGGAGACACCATATATTTT
CDR3aa: CASSPQTGLGDTIYF

len: 13
j_gene: TRBJ1-5
abundance: NA
d_gene: TRBD1
v_gene: TRBV6-5
CDR3nt: TGTGCCAGCAGTTGGACAGGGAATCAGCCCCAGCATTTT
CDR3aa: CASSWTGNQPQHF

len: 16
j_gene: TRBJ2-7
abundance: NA
d_gene: TRBD2
v_gene: TRBV7-9
CDR3nt: TGTTCCAGCAGCTTCCGGGGGGGGGTCAACTCCTACGAGCAGTACTTC
CDR3aa: CSSSFRGGVNSYEQYF

len: 14
j_gene: TRBJ1-2
abundance: NA
d_gene: NA
v_gene: TRBV10-3
CDR3nt: TGTGCCATCAGTGAAAACATTATTATCTATGGCTACACCTTC
CDR3aa: CAISENIIIYGYTF

len: 18
j_gene: TRBJ2-7
abundance: once
d_gene: TRBD1
v_gene: TRBV5-1
CDR3nt: TGCGCCAGCAGCTTCCCCTCTAGTGACAGGGGATTTTCCTACGAGCAGTACTTC
CDR3aa: CASSFPSSDRGFSYEQYF

len: 18
j_gene: TRBJ2-3
abundance: NA
d_gene: TRBD2
v_gene: TRBV7-8
CDR3nt: TGTGCCAGCAGCCGAGAGGGGACTAGCGGGCCCCTCCGGGATACGCAGTATTTT
CDR3aa: CASSREGTSGPLRDTQYF

len: 12
j_gene: TRBJ1-6
abundance: NA
d_gene: NA
v_gene: TRBV29-1
CDR3nt: TGCAGCGTTGGAGCCTATAATTCACCCCTCCACTTT
CDR3aa: CSVGAYNSPLHF

len: 17
j_gene: TRBJ2-7
abundance: NA
d_gene: NA
v_gene: TRBV29-1
CDR3nt: TGCAGCGTTGAAGGGGTCCGGGGGGCGGCCAACTCCTACGAGCAGTACTTC
CDR3aa: CSVEGVRGAANSYEQYF

len: 18
j_gene: TRBJ2-1
abundance: NA
d_gene: TRBD2
v_gene: TRBV5-1
CDR3nt: TGCGCCAGCAGCTTACCACTAGCGGGAGGGAGCTCCTACAATGAGCAGTTCTTC
CDR3aa: CASSLPLAGGSSYNEQFF